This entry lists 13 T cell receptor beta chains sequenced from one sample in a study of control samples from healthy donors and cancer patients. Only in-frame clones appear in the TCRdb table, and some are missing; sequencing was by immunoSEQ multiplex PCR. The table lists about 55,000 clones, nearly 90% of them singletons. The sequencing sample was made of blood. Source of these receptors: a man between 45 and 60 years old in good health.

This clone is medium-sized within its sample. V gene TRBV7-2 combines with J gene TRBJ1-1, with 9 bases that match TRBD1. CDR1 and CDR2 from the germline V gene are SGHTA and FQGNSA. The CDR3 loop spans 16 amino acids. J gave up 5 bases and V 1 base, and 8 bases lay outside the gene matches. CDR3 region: CASSLGGTGTGTEAFF. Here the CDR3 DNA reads TGTGCCAGCAGCTTAGGGGGGACAGGGACAGGGACTGAAGCTTTCTTT.

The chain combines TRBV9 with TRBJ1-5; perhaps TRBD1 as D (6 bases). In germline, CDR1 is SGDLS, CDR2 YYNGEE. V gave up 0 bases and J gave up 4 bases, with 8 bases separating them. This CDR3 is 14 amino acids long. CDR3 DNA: TGTGCCAGCAGCGTAGGACAGGAAAATCAGCCCCAGCATTTT. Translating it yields CASSVGQENQPQHF.

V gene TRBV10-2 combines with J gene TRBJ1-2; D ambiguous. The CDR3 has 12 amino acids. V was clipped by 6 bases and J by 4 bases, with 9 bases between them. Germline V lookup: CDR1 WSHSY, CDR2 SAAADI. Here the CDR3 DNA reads TGCGCCAGCAGAAGCCGTGGCTATGGCTACACCTTC. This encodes CASRSRGYGYTF.

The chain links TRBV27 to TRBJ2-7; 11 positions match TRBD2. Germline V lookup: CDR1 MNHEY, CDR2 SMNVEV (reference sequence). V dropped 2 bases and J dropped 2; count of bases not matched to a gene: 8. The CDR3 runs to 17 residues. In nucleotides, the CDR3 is TGTGCCAGCAGTTTAAAACTAGCGGGAGCCGAAGCCTACGAGCAGTACTTC. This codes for CASSLKLAGAEAYEQYF.

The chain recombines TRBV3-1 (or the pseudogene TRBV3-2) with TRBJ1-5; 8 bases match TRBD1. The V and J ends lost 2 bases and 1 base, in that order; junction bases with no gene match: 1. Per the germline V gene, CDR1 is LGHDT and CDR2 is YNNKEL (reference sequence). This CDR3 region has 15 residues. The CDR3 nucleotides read TGTGCCAGCAGCCAATGGACAGGGAGCAATCAGCCCCAGCATTTT. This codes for CASSQWTGSNQPQHF.

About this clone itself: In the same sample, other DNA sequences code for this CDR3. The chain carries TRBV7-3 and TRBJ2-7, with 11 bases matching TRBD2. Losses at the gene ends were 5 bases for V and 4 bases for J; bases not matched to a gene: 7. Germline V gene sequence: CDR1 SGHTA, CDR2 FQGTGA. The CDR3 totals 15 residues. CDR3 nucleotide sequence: TGTGCCAGCAGCCCTACTAGCGGGAGAGGTTACGAGCAGTACTTC. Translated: CASSPTSGRGYEQYF.

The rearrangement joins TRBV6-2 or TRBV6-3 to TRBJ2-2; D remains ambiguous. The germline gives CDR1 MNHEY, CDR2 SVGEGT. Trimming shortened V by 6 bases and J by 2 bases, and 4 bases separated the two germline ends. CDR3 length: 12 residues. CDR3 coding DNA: TGTGCCAGCAGCTCCAACACCGGGGAGCTGTTTTTT. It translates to CASSSNTGELFF.

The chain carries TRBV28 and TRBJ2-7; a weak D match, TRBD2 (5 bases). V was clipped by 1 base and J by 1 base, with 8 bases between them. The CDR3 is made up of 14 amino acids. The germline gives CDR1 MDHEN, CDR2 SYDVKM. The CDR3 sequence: CASSLSTGSYEQYF. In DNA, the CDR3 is TGTGCCAGCAGTTTATCCACGGGATCCTACGAGCAGTACTTC.

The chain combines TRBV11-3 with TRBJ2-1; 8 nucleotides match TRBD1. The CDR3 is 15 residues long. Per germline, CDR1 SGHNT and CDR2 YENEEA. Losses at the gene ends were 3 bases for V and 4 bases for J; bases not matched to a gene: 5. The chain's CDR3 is CASSFLGQVYNEQFF. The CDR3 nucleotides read TGTGCCAGCAGCTTTTTGGGACAGGTTTACAATGAGCAGTTCTTC.

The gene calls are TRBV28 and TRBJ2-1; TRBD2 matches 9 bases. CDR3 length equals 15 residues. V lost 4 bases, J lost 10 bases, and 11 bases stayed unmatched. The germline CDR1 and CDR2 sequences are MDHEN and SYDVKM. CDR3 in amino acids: CASSSLEGLAREQFF. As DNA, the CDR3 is TGTGCCAGCAGTTCCCTGGAGGGACTAGCTAGGGAGCAGTTCTTC.

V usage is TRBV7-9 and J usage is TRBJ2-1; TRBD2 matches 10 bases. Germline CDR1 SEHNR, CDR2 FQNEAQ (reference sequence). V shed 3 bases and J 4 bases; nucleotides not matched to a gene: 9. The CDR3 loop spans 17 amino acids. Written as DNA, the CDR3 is TGTGCCAGCAGCTTGCCTTCTAGCGGGAGTCTTTACAATGAGCAGTTCTTC. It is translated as CASSLPSSGSLYNEQFF.

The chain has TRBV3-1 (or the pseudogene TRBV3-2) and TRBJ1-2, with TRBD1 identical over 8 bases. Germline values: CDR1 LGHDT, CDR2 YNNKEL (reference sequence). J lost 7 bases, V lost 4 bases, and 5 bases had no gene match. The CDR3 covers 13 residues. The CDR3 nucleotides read TGTGCCAGCAGCCTTACAGGGGGGGGTGGCTACACCTTC. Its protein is CASSLTGGGGYTF.

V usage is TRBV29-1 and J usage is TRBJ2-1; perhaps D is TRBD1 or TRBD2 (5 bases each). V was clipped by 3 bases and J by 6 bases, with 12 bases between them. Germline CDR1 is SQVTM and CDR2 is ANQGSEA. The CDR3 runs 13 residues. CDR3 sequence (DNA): TGCAGCGTTGAGCCGGGGACCGCCAATGAGCAGTTCTTC. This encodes CSVEPGTANEQFF.